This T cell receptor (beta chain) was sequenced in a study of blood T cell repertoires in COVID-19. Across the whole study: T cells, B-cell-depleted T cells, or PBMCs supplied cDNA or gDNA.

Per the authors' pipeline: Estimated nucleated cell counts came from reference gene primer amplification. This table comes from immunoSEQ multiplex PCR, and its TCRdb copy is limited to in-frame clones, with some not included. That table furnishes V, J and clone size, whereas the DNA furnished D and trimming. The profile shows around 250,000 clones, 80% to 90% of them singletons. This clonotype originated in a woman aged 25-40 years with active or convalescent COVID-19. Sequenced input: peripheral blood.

CDR3 nucleotide sequence: TGTGCCAGCAGTAGAGGGGGCGGCTACGAGCAGTACTTC. It yields the protein CASSRGGGYEQYF. This chain connects TRBV6-6 to TRBJ2-7; TRBD1 agrees at 7 bases. This CDR3 contains 13 residues. Germline values: CDR1 MNHNY, CDR2 SVGAGI (reference sequence). J gave up 3 bases and V 5 bases, and 4 bases lay outside the gene matches.